Each of the 2 T cell receptor beta chains below was sequenced from the same sample in a study of neurological immune-mediated disorders. This sample's time point: longitudinal time-point 3. TCRdb ran MiXCR on the 5' RACE reads and lists one entry per CDR3 protein. The data show 45,000 to 60,000 distinct CDR3 sequences, over 9.5% seen once. The sequencing input was PBMCs. All receptors come from a male donor with HTLV-1-associated myelopathy (HAM/TSP).

In this sample, this clonotype turned up many times. This chain connects TRBV25-1 to TRBJ2-7; D is undetermined. Germline-derived CDR1 and CDR2 are MGHDK and SYGVNS. The CDR3 totals 11 residues. Trimming shortened V by 4 bases and J by 3 bases, and 4 bases separated the two germline ends. Written as DNA, the CDR3 is TGTGCCAGCAGTGCCAGCTACGAGCAGTACTTC. Protein product: CASSASYEQYF.

This clonotype was recorded at least ten times. The rearrangement joins TRBV5-6 to TRBJ2-3; D is undetermined. The V gene's germline CDR1 is SGHDT and CDR2 YYEEEE. The ends were cut back, 0 bases at V and 5 bases at J, with 10 bases in the middle. The CDR3 sequence is 14 residues long. CDR3 nucleotides: TGTGCCAGCAGCTTGGTGGCGGTAGGAGATACGCAGTATTTT. Translated: CASSLVAVGDTQYF.